This is a list of T cell receptor beta chains from one sample in a study of blood T cell repertoires in COVID-19. Assay: immunoSEQ multiplex PCR; the TCRdb copy retains only in-frame clones and omits some. The data contain fewer than 30,000 clones, 85% to 95% of them seen just once; the ten biggest clones take up around 8%. Material: peripheral blood. These receptor sequences come from a human donor in a cohort sampled during active COVID-19. CDR3s include the opening cysteine and the closing phenylalanine or tryptophan. D genes are given only for firm matches. Clone size is shown for a subset of rows, as once, few, many or a class of expanded clone.

size	J	V	D	DNA	CDR3
NA	TRBJ2-2	TRBV11-3	TRBD1	TGTGCCAGCAGCCCCCGGGACAGGGTAAACACCGGGGAGCTGTTTTTT	CASSPRDRVNTGELFF
NA	TRBJ1-1	TRBV10-1	TRBD1	TGCGCCAGCAGTGAGAGTACAGGGGGGGCCACTGAAGCTTTCTTT	CASSESTGGATEAFF
few	TRBJ1-2	TRBV6-6	TRBD1	TGTGCCAGCAACCGGGACAGCGAGGATTATGGCTACACCTTC	CASNRDSEDYGYTF
NA	TRBJ1-1	TRBV29-1	NA	TGCAGCGCCTCATCTGGGCAAGGCACTGAAGCTTTCTTT	CSASSGQGTEAFF
NA	TRBJ2-2	TRBV7-3	TRBD2	TGTGCCAGCAGCTTAAGGGGGACTACGAACACCGGGGAGCTGTTTTTT	CASSLRGTTNTGELFF
NA	TRBJ2-3	TRBV19	NA	TGTGCCAGTAGTATCCCAGCGTCTAGCACAGATACGCAGTATTTT	CASSIPASSTDTQYF
NA	TRBJ2-7	TRBV29-1	NA	TGCAGCGTTGAAATAGCGACCTACGAGCAGTACTTC	CSVEIATYEQYF
once	TRBJ2-5	TRBV11-2	NA	TGTGCCAGCAGCCCGGACGGGAATGGCGAGACCCAGTACTTC	CASSPDGNGETQYF
NA	TRBJ2-3	TRBV24-1	NA	TGTGCCACCAGTGATACTAGACTCGGCACAGATACGCAGTATTTT	CATSDTRLGTDTQYF
NA	TRBJ1-1	TRBV5-1	NA	TGCGCCAGCAGCTTACAAGACAGGAGAGGCACTGAAGCTTTCTTT	CASSLQDRRGTEAFF
NA	TRBJ1-6	TRBV30	NA	TGTGCCTGGAGTTACGCAGGGGATAATTCACCCCTCCACTTT	CAWSYAGDNSPLHF
once	TRBJ1-2	TRBV7-9	NA	TGTGCCAGCAGCTTAGAGGAGGGAAGCTACGGCTACACCTTC	CASSLEEGSYGYTF
NA	TRBJ2-3	TRBV7-9	NA	TGTGCCAGCAGCCCCTCGACTAGCACAGATACGCAGTATTTT	CASSPSTSTDTQYF
NA	TRBJ1-1	TRBV5-4	NA	TGTGCCAGCTCCGGTTTCTATGAAGCTTTCTTT	CASSGFYEAFF
NA	TRBJ2-5	TRBV5-1	NA	TGCGCCAGCAGCCCCGGACAGTACCAAGAGACCCAGTACTTC	CASSPGQYQETQYF
NA	TRBJ2-2	TRBV28	TRBD1	TGTGCCAGCAGTTTAATAGGGGGCTCGGGGACCGGGGAGCTGTTTTTT	CASSLIGGSGTGELFF
NA	TRBJ2-5	TRBV24-1	TRBD2	TGTGCCACCAGTCCAGCAGGACTAGCGGGGGAAAAAGAGACCCAGTACTTC	CATSPAGLAGEKETQYF
NA	TRBJ2-3	TRBV7-6	TRBD2	TGTGCCAGCAGCTTAGCCGGGGGGGCTGGAGATACGCAGTATTTT	CASSLAGGAGDTQYF